The 8 T cell receptor beta chains listed next were all sequenced from one sample in a study of glioma-infiltrating T cells. Using RNA template, CDR3s of TCR alpha and beta were amplified with iRepertoire arm-PCR. TCRdb re-analysed the multiplex PCR reads in MiXCR, keeping a single row per CDR3 protein. The sample has around 130,000 distinct CDR3 sequences, under 25% seen once. Material for sequencing was glioma tissue, nonneoplastic brain tissue, or PBMCs (not recorded which). The source is a human donor with low-grade glioma or glioblastoma, undergoing nonglioma brain surgery, or in good health (not recorded which).

J is TRBJ1-2 and V is TRBV20-1, with D maybe TRBD1 (6 bases). Germline V gene data show CDR1 as DFQATT and CDR2 as SNEGSKA (reference sequence). The V end lost 6 bases, the J end lost 2 bases, and 16 bases lay between the germline ends. This CDR3 is built from 14 residues. DNA of the CDR3: TGCAGTGCCGTACGGGACACCGAAAACTATGGCTACACCTTC. Translation: CSAVRDTENYGYTF.

The rearrangement joins TRBV28 to TRBJ1-5; tentatively, D is TRBD1 (6 bases). The germline V gene has CDR1 MDHEN and CDR2 SYDVKM. Trimming left V 1 base short and J 0 bases short, with 10 bases between. The CDR3 covers 16 residues. CDR3 sequence: CASSLYGTLSNQPQHF. In DNA, the CDR3 is TGTGCCAGCAGTTTATATGGGACACTTAGCAATCAGCCCCAGCATTTT.

The genes are TRBV28 and TRBJ2-3; D not certain. Looked up from germline, CDR1 is MDHEN and CDR2 is SYDVKM. The CDR3 extends over 10 amino acids. Trimming cost V 7 bases and J 4 bases, with 3 bases left between them. CDR3 sequence reads: CASKADTQYF. The CDR3 bases are TGTGCCAGCAAAGCAGATACGCAGTATTTT.

This clonotype was counted a few times. The chain links TRBV11-3 to TRBJ2-1; 11 nucleotides align to TRBD1. The CDR3 covers 15 residues. V trimming: 2 bases; J trimming: 6 bases; junction bases outside the gene matches: 3. CDR1 is SGHNT, CDR2 YENEEA, per germline. CDR3 region: CASSLRGTGGNEQFF. The DNA for the CDR3 is TGTGCCAGCAGCTTAAGGGGGACAGGGGGCAATGAGCAGTTCTTC.

This clonotype was seen only once. The chain employs TRBV7-9 and TRBJ2-5, with 7 bases fitting TRBD1. Per the germline V gene, CDR1 is SEHNR and CDR2 is FQNEAQ (reference sequence). The CDR3 runs to 14 residues. J gave up 2 bases and V 5 bases, and 5 bases lay outside the gene matches. Written as DNA, the CDR3 is TGTGCCAGCAGCACAGGGGTTTGGCAAGAGACCCAGTACTTC. Translated, it gives CASSTGVWQETQYF.

In this sample, this clonotype turned up a few times. The chain links TRBV18 to TRBJ1-1, with 9 positions matching TRBD1. The junction had 10 bases not matched to a gene; V was cut back by 8 bases and J by 3 bases. This CDR3 region has 15 residues. Germline V lookup: CDR1 KGHSH, CDR2 LQKENI. This chain's CDR3 is CASTYEQGAHTEAFF. DNA for the CDR3: TGTGCCAGCACCTACGAACAGGGGGCCCACACTGAAGCTTTCTTT.

This rearrangement joins TRBV19 to TRBJ1-5; possible D gene TRBD1, 6 bases. Trimming took off 0 bases at V and 1 base at J, with 16 bases between the two ends. CDR3 length: 18 amino acids. The germline V gene has CDR1 LNHDA and CDR2 SQIVND (reference sequence). The DNA of the CDR3 is TGTGCCAGTAGTATAGATCGAGGGGGGTCAGGAAGCAATCAGCCCCAGCATTTT. It encodes CASSIDRGGSGSNQPQHF.

This clonotype was recorded a few times. This chain uses TRBV7-9 with TRBJ2-1; D remains unclear. The CDR3 extends over 13 amino acids. Germline V gene sequence: CDR1 SEHNR, CDR2 FQNEAQ (reference sequence). V lost 5 bases and J lost 2, with 7 bases in between. CDR3 in DNA: TGTGCCAGCAGCGATGACACCTACAATGAGCAGTTCTTC. Translated, it gives CASSDDTYNEQFF.